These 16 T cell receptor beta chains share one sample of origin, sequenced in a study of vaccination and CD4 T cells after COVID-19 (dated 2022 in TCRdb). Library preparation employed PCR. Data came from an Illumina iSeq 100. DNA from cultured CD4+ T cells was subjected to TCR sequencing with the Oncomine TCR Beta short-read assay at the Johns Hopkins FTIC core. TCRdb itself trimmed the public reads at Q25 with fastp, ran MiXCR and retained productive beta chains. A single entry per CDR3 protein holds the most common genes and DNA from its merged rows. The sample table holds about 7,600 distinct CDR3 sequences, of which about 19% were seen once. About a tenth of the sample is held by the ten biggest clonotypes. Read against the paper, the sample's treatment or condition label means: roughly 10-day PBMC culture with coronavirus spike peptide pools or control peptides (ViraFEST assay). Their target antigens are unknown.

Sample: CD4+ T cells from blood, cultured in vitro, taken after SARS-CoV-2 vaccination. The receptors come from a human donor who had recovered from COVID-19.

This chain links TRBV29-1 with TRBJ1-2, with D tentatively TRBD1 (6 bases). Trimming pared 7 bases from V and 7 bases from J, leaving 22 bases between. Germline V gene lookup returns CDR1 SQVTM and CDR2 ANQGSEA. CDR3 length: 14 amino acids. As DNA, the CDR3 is TGCAGCGCCCGAGCCCCGGGGGGGGGCGGTGGCTACACCTTC. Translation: CSARAPGGGGGYTF.

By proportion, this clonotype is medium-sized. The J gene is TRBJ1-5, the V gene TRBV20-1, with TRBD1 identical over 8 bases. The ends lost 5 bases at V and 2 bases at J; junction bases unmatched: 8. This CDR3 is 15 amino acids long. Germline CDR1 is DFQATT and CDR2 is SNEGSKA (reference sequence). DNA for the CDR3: TGCAGTGCTCCTACAGGGGGTCCTGGCAATCAGCCCCAGCATTTT. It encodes CSAPTGGPGNQPQHF.

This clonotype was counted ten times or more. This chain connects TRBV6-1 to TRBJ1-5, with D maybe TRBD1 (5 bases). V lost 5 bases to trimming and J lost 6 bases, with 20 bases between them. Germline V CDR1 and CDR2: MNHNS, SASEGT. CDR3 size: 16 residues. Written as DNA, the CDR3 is TGTGCCAGCAGTCCCCTGAGTGGGGGTGTGGGTCAGCCCCAGCATTTT. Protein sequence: CASSPLSGGVGQPQHF.

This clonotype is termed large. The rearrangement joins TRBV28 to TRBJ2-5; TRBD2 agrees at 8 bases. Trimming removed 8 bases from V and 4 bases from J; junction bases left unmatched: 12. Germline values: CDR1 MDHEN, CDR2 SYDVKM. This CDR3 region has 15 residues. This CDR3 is CASRAPAGVRETQYF. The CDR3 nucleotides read TGTGCCAGCCGCGCCCCAGCGGGAGTAAGAGAGACCCAGTACTTC.

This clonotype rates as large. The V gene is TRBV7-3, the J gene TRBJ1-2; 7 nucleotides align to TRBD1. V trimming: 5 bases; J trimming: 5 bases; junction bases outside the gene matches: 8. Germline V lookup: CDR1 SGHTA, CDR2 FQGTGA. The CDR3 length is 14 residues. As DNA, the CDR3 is TGTGCCAGCAGCCCTCGACAGGGTACTTATGGCTACACCTTC. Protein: CASSPRQGTYGYTF.

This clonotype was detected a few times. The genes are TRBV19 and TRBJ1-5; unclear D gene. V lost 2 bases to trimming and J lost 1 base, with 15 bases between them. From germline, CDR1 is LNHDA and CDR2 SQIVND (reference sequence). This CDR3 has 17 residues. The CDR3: CASSIRTGPESNQPQHF. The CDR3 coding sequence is TGTGCCAGTAGTATAAGGACTGGGCCAGAGAGCAATCAGCCCCAGCATTTT.

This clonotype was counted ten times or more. The CDR3 nucleotides are TGCAGTGTCATGGGACAGGGGGCTATTAGCGGGAGGAGGCATGAGCAGTTCTTC. It encodes CSVMGQGAISGRRHEQFF. This chain joins TRBV20-1 and TRBJ2-1; 12 bases are shared with TRBD1. V gave up 7 bases and J gave up 8 bases; unmatched junction bases: 21. CDR3 length: 18 residues. Per germline, CDR1 DFQATT and CDR2 SNEGSKA (reference sequence).

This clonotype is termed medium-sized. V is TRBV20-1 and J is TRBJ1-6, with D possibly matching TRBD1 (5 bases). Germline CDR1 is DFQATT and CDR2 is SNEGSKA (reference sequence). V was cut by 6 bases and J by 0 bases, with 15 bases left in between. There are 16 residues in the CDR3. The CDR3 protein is CSARGRSSSYNSPLHF. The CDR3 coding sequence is TGCAGTGCCCGGGGACGTTCGAGCTCCTATAATTCACCCCTCCACTTT.

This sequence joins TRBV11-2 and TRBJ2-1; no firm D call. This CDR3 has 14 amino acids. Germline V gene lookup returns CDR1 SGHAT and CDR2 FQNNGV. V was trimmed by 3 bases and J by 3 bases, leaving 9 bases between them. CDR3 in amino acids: CASSFGPIYNEQFF. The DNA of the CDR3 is TGTGCCAGCAGCTTTGGACCCATCTACAATGAGCAGTTCTTC.

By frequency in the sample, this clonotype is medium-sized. CDR3 in amino acids: CASSLTGTSGETQYF. The CDR3 bases are TGTGCCAGCAGCTTAACCGGGACTAGCGGAGAGACCCAGTACTTC. The rearrangement links TRBV7-9 to TRBJ2-5; 11 bases are shared with TRBD2. J was trimmed by 4 bases and V by 2 bases; bases with no gene match: 3. The germline V gene encodes CDR1 SEHNR and CDR2 FQNEAQ (reference sequence). The CDR3 extends over 15 amino acids.

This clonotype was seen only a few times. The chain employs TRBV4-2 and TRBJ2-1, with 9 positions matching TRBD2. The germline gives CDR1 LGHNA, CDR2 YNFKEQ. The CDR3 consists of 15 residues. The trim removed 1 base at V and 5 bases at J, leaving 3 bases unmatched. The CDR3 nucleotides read TGTGCCAGCAGCCAAGGGACTAGCGAAGACAATGAGCAGTTCTTC. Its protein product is CASSQGTSEDNEQFF.

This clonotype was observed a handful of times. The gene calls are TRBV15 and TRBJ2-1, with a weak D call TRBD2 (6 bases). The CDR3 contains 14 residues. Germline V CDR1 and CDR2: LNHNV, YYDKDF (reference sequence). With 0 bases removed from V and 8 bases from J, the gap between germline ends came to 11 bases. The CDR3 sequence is CATSRDRGSDEQFF. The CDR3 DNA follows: TGTGCCACCAGCAGAGACCGGGGGTCGGATGAGCAGTTCTTC. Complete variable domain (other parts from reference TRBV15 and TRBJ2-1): DAMVIQNPRYQVTQFGKPVTLSCSQTLNHNVMYWYQQKSSQAPKLLFHYYDKDFNNEADTPDNFQSRRPNTSFCFLDIRSPGLGDTAMYLCATSRDRGSDEQFFGPGTRLTVL.

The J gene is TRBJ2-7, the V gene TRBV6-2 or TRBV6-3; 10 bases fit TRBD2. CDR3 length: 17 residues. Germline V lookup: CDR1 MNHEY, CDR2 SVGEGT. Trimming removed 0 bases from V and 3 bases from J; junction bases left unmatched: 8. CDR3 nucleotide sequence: TGTGCCAGCAGTTACTCCACAAGGGCTAGCGGGAGCTACGAGCAGTACTTC. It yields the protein CASSYSTRASGSYEQYF.

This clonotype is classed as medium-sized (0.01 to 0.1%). CDR3: CASSYNFGSLRGQYF. DNA of the CDR3: TGTGCCAGCAGTTACAACTTTGGCAGCCTACGAGGGCAGTACTTC. The gene calls are TRBV6-2 or TRBV6-3 and TRBJ2-7, with D uncertain. CDR1 and CDR2 (germline): MNHEY, SVGEGT. Trimming shortened V by 2 bases and J by 9 bases, and 20 bases separated the two germline ends. This CDR3 spans 15 amino acids.

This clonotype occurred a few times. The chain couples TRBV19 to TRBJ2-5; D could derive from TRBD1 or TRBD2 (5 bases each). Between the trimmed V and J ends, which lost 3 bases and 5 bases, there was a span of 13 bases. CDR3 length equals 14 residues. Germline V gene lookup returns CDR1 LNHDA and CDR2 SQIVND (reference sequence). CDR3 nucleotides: TGTGCCAGTAGTATTGGGGGTACGATGGAGACCCAGTACTTC. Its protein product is CASSIGGTMETQYF.

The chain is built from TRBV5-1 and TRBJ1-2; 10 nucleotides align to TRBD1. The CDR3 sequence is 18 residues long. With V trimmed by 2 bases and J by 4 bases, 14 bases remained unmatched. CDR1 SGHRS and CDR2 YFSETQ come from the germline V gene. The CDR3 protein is CASSFDSGQGTQGYGYTF. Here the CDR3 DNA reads TGCGCCAGCAGCTTTGACTCGGGACAGGGGACTCAGGGCTATGGCTACACCTTC.